The entry that follows covers one TCR beta chain sequence. This entry comes from a study of blood T cell repertoires in COVID-19. Study background: COVID-19 samples collected from the United States, Italy and Spain covered acute and convalescent phases. Sources were T cells, B-cell-depleted T cells, or PBMCs; the material itself was cDNA or gDNA.

Per the original methods: Amplification of reference gene primers provided the estimated nucleated cell counts. This table comes from immunoSEQ multiplex PCR, and its TCRdb copy is limited to in-frame clones, with some not included. From that table come the V and J calls and clone size; the DNA was used to work out D and trimming. The sample has around 140,000 clones; about 81% are singletons. The CDR3 extends over 14 amino acids. Germline CDR1 is SGHTA and CDR2 is FQGNSA. The V gene lost 9 bases and the J gene lost 0 bases, with 9 bases spanning the gap. Sequenced input: peripheral blood. The genes are TRBV7-2 and TRBJ2-6, with D maybe TRBD2 (6 bases). This TCR was recovered from a woman of 80 years or more with acute or convalescent COVID-19. The CDR3 DNA follows: TGTGCCAGATCGCGGGACTCTGGGGCCAACGTCCTGACTTTC. This translates into CARSRDSGANVLTF.